Shown below are 10 T cell receptor beta chains from a single sample sequenced in a study of blood T cell repertoires in COVID-19. The table came from immunoSEQ multiplex PCR; TCRdb's copy has only in-frame clones and leaves some out. The profile shows around 300,000 clones, about nine tenths of them singletons. Specimen: peripheral blood. All receptors derive from a man aged 50 or older with acute or convalescent COVID-19.

The gene calls are TRBV6-6 and TRBJ2-2; 11 nucleotides align to TRBD2. Germline assignment: CDR1 MNHNY and CDR2 SVGAGI (reference sequence). The CDR3 is 16 amino acids. J lost 1 base, V lost 3 bases, and 1 base had no gene match. CDR3 in DNA: TGTGCCAGCAGTTATAGCGGGGGGGTGAACACCGGGGAGCTGTTTTTT. This codes for CASSYSGGVNTGELFF.

The J gene is TRBJ2-3, the V gene TRBV5-6; 11 nucleotides align to TRBD2. The CDR3 extends over 16 amino acids. Per germline, CDR1 SGHDT and CDR2 YYEEEE. V lost 4 bases to trimming and J lost 1 base; unmatched junction nucleotides: 5. The CDR3 here is CASSVLLAGGTDTQYF. CDR3 sequence (DNA): TGTGCCAGCAGCGTCCTACTAGCGGGGGGCACAGATACGCAGTATTTT.

This clone was found once. The chain couples TRBV7-9 to TRBJ2-2; perhaps TRBD2 as D (6 bases). Between the trimmed V and J ends, which lost 2 bases and 7 bases, there was a span of 11 bases. Germline V lookup: CDR1 SEHNR, CDR2 FQNEAQ (reference sequence). This CDR3 has 14 residues. In DNA, the CDR3 is TGTGCCAGCAGCTTAAAATCGGGACTCGGGGAGCTGTTTTTT. It translates to CASSLKSGLGELFF. Combining the CDR3 with reference TRBV7-9 and TRBJ2-2 gives the whole variable domain DTGVSQNPRHKITKRGQNVTFRCDPISEHNRLYWYRQTLGQGPEFLTYFQNEAQLEKSRLLSDRFSAERPKGSFSTLEIQRTEQGDSAMYLCASSLKSGLGELFFGEGSRLTVL.

V is TRBV7-9 and J is TRBJ2-1; 7 positions match TRBD2. Trimming at V came to 5 bases and at J to 4 bases, leaving 11 bases not matched to a gene. CDR1 is SEHNR, CDR2 FQNEAQ, per germline (reference sequence). The CDR3 spans 16 residues. Here the CDR3 reads CASSLIAGRQYNEQFF. CDR3 nucleotides: TGTGCCAGCAGCCTTATAGCGGGCCGGCAGTACAATGAGCAGTTCTTC.

This sequence joins TRBV12-3 or TRBV12-4 and TRBJ2-7; weak D call: TRBD2 (6 bases). The CDR3 runs to 12 residues. V was trimmed by 5 bases and J by 7 bases, leaving 12 bases between them. This CDR3 is CASSLNGGEQYF. The CDR3 DNA sequence: TGTGCCAGCAGTCTCAACGGGGGAGAGCAGTACTTC.

The V call is TRBV7-3, the J call TRBJ2-1; D perhaps matches TRBD1 (6 bases). V was shortened by 4 bases and J by 7 bases, with 14 bases between the two germline ends. Germline CDR1 and CDR2: SGHTA and FQGTGA. The CDR3 length is 14 residues. CDR3 in amino acids: CASSSTRGGNEQFF. The CDR3 DNA sequence: TGTGCCAGCAGCTCTACCAGGGGTGGGAATGAGCAGTTCTTC.

V and J are TRBV18 and TRBJ1-1; 8 bases map to TRBD1. The germline V gene has CDR1 KGHSH and CDR2 LQKENI. V lost 3 bases and J lost 3; bases outside the gene matches: 6. The CDR3 covers 15 residues. CDR3 amino acids: CASSPSTGGDTEAFF. The CDR3 region has the DNA TGTGCCAGCTCACCGTCAACAGGGGGGGACACTGAAGCTTTCTTT. The full variable domain, with the rest looked up from reference TRBV18 and TRBJ1-1, is NAGVMQNPRHLVRRRGQEARLRCSPMKGHSHVYWYRQLPEEGLKFMVYLQKENIIDESGMPKERFSAEFPKEGPSILRIQQVVRGDSAAYFCASSPSTGGDTEAFFGQGTRLTVV.

The rearrangement links TRBV5-1 to TRBJ1-2, with D perhaps TRBD1 (6 bases). The CDR3 contains 15 residues. Germline CDR1 SGHRS, CDR2 YFSETQ. Trimming pared 3 bases from V and 0 bases from J, leaving 12 bases between. CDR3 amino acids: CASSSGDTSNYGYTF. DNA for the CDR3: TGCGCCAGCAGCTCTGGGGACACTTCTAACTATGGCTACACCTTC.

The chain is built from TRBV18 and TRBJ1-4; 8 nucleotides line up with TRBD1. Germline CDR1 is KGHSH and CDR2 is LQKENI. Trimming at V came to 5 bases and at J to 8 bases, leaving 7 bases not matched to a gene. CDR3 length: 14 amino acids. CDR3: CASSTPGQVEKLFF. The CDR3 DNA reads as TGTGCCAGCTCAACGCCGGGACAGGTGGAAAAACTGTTTTTT.

CDR3 in amino acids: CASSLGSGGPSTGELFF. The CDR3 DNA sequence: TGCGCCAGCAGCTTGGGCAGCGGGGGGCCGTCCACCGGGGAGCTGTTTTTT. V is TRBV5-1 and J is TRBJ2-2, with 9 bases fitting TRBD2. Germline CDR1 is SGHRS and CDR2 is YFSETQ. The CDR3 is made up of 17 amino acids. With V trimmed by 0 bases and J by 4 bases, 7 bases remained unmatched.